This TCR beta chain was recovered during a study of CD8 T cells in ankylosing spondylitis. V dropped 2 bases and J dropped 4 bases, with 6 bases sitting between them. This CDR3 contains 12 residues. Germline CDR1 reads WNHNN; CDR2 reads SYGVQD (reference sequence). Preparation of TCR beta libraries was done by quantitative 5'-RACE with molecular barcodes. TCRdb independently ran MiXCR on the 5' RACE reads; one entry per CDR3 protein. The repertoire includes under 200,000 distinct CDR3 sequences, around a tenth of them detected once, and more than 13% sits in the top ten. Sequencing used blood, either unsorted or a sorted T cell fraction (not recorded which). The rearrangement joins TRBV10-1 to TRBJ2-7; D unresolved. The receptor was derived from a female donor with ankylosing spondylitis or in good health (not recorded which). Here the CDR3 DNA reads TGCGCCAGCAGTGAGCCCTGGTACGAGCAGTACTTC. Protein sequence: CASSEPWYEQYF.